One sample yielded the 13 T cell receptor beta chains listed below, sequenced in a study of a mutant IDH1 vaccine in newly diagnosed glioma. This table comes from immunoSEQ multiplex PCR, and its TCRdb copy is limited to in-frame clones, with some not included. This table has 60,000 or so clones, about 81% appearing once. Their specific antigens are unknown. Time point described: week 23, last vaccination. The content of each vaccine dose was 300 ug of mutant IDH1 20-mer peptide, and topical imiquimod accompanied it. The sample in question was PBMCs, obtained from a glioma patient whose treatment included an IDH1 peptide vaccine. These receptors were collected from a woman between 40 and 55 years old with glioma. Some clones in this sample may be carry-over from other donors' samples.

V is TRBV9 and J is TRBJ2-3, with 8 bases identical to TRBD2. Germline CDR1 SGDLS, CDR2 YYNGEE. V shed 4 bases, J shed 2 bases, and the junction held 9 bases outside the gene matches. The CDR3 spans 16 residues. In DNA form, the CDR3 reads TGTGCCAGCAGCCCAGGGGCGGGGGGACCCACAGATACGCAGTATTTT. It encodes CASSPGAGGPTDTQYF.

This clone was seen more than once but under ten times. V is TRBV7-2 and J is TRBJ2-5; D not certain. CDR1 and CDR2 (germline): SGHTA, FQGNSA. The V and J ends lost 5 bases and 5 bases respectively, with 9 bases between them. The CDR3 has 12 residues. The DNA of the CDR3 is TGTGCCAGCAGCCTGGACGGGGAGACCCAGTACTTC. Its protein is CASSLDGETQYF.

This clone occurred once. The V and J genes are TRBV5-6 and TRBJ1-4; a weak D match, TRBD1 (6 bases). Germline V CDR1 and CDR2: SGHDT, YYEEEE. V lost 4 bases, J lost 8 bases, and 18 bases lay in between. This CDR3 is built from 15 residues. This CDR3 is CASSPPGGREEKLFF. CDR3 bases: TGTGCCAGCAGCCCCCCCGGGGGCCGGGAGGAAAAACTGTTTTTT.

The sample holds one count of this clone. V and J are TRBV6-4 and TRBJ1-1; 7 bases align to TRBD1. The CDR3 totals 14 residues. V gave up 6 bases and J gave up 4 bases; unmatched junction bases: 8. Germline V gives CDR1 MRHNA, CDR2 SNTAGT. For the CDR3, the DNA is TGTGCCAGCAGGGTGGGGACAGAGAGCACTGAAGCTTTCTTT. This encodes CASRVGTESTEAFF.

CDR3 nucleotides: TGTGCCAGCCTAATCTTTGGGCTCTCCTACAATGAGCAGTTCTTC. Its protein product is CASLIFGLSYNEQFF. The rearrangement links TRBV2 to TRBJ2-1; D is unclear. Germline-derived CDR1 and CDR2 are SNHLY and FYNNEI. V lost 8 bases and J 0 bases, leaving 14 bases between the germline ends. The CDR3 is made up of 15 amino acids. The entire variable domain, with the rest obtained from reference TRBV2 and TRBJ2-1, is as follows: EPEVTQTPSHQVTQMGQEVILRCVPISNHLYFYWYRQILGQKVEFLVSFYNNEISEKSEIFDDQFSVERPDGSNFTLKIRSTKLEDSAMYFCASLIFGLSYNEQFFGPGTRLTVL.

This clone showed up just a few times. The chain has TRBV19 and TRBJ1-1, with D uncertain. The CDR3 loop spans 13 amino acids. Trimming took 3 bases from V and 0 from J, leaving 5 bases between them. Germline V gene data show CDR1 as LNHDA and CDR2 as SQIVND (reference sequence). The CDR3 loop is CASSISLNTEAFF. The CDR3 DNA sequence: TGTGCCAGTAGTATCAGTTTGAACACTGAAGCTTTCTTT.

This chain links TRBV2 with TRBJ1-1; the D is unclear. The V end was cut by 3 bases, the J end by 12 bases, with 14 bases between. This CDR3 has 12 amino acids. Looked up from germline, CDR1 is SNHLY and CDR2 is FYNNEI. Here the CDR3 DNA reads TGTGCCAGCAGTGACCGACGGGGTCAGCCTTTCTTT. Protein product: CASSDRRGQPFF.

This chain uses TRBV19 with TRBJ1-5; the match to TRBD1 covers 7 bases. V lost 5 bases and J lost 5; bases outside the gene matches: 9. The germline gives CDR1 LNHDA, CDR2 SQIVND (reference sequence). The CDR3 has 15 residues. The CDR3 region has the DNA TGTGCCAGTAGTCCACCGGGACAGCCGTATCAGCCCCAGCATTTT. Protein product: CASSPPGQPYQPQHF.

The rearrangement uses TRBV2 and TRBJ1-2; D perhaps matches TRBD1 (5 bases). The V and J ends lost 6 bases and 5 bases respectively, with 16 bases between them. Germline-derived CDR1 and CDR2 are SNHLY and FYNNEI. There are 14 residues in the CDR3. CDR3 loop: CASRPDTVTYGYTF. CDR3 DNA sequence: TGTGCCAGCAGACCGGACACTGTTACGTATGGCTACACCTTC. Using reference TRBV2 and TRBJ1-2 for the parts outside the CDR3, the full variable domain is EPEVTQTPSHQVTQMGQEVILRCVPISNHLYFYWYRQILGQKVEFLVSFYNNEISEKSEIFDDQFSVERPDGSNFTLKIRSTKLEDSAMYFCASRPDTVTYGYTFGSGTRLTVV.

The chain combines TRBV13 with TRBJ2-3, with D perhaps TRBD1 (6 bases). Germline CDR1 PRHDT, CDR2 FYEKMQ (reference sequence). This CDR3 spans 15 amino acids. V dropped 5 bases and J dropped 4 bases, with 16 bases sitting between them. The CDR3 loop reads CASSARQVGADTQYF. CDR3 nucleotide sequence: TGTGCCAGCAGCGCCCGACAGGTGGGAGCAGATACGCAGTATTTT.

This chain links TRBV9 with TRBJ2-7; D gene uncertain. Germline V gene lookup returns CDR1 SGDLS and CDR2 YYNGEE. CDR3 length equals 15 residues. With 2 bases removed from V and 3 bases from J, the gap between germline ends came to 15 bases. Here the CDR3 reads CASSVGIQLNYEQYF. CDR3 bases: TGTGCCAGCAGCGTTGGTATCCAGTTGAACTACGAGCAGTACTTC.

This sequence joins TRBV30 and TRBJ2-1, with a weak D call TRBD2 (7 bases). V lost 3 bases, J lost 0 bases, and 18 bases lay in between. The CDR3 sequence is 17 residues long. Germline V lookup: CDR1 GTSNPN, CDR2 SVGIG (reference sequence). The CDR3 loop reads CAWRGGGASSSYNEQFF. CDR3 DNA sequence: TGTGCCTGGAGAGGGGGAGGGGCATCCAGCTCCTACAATGAGCAGTTCTTC.

The chain employs TRBV5-1 and TRBJ2-1, with 9 positions matching TRBD1. The length of the CDR3 is 15 residues. Germline-derived CDR1 and CDR2 are SGHRS and YFSETQ. V shed 4 bases and J 4 bases; nucleotides not matched to a gene: 6. The CDR3 DNA is TGCGCCAGCAGCACGACAGGGGGTTTGTACAATGAGCAGTTCTTC. Residues: CASSTTGGLYNEQFF. Looking up the rest from reference TRBV5-1 and TRBJ2-1 gives the full variable domain: KAGVTQTPRYLIKTRGQQVTLSCSPISGHRSVSWYQQTPGQGLQFLFEYFSETQRNKGNFPGRFSGRQFSNSRSEMNVSTLELGDSALYLCASSTTGGLYNEQFFGPGTRLTVL.